This entry features one TCR beta chain sequence. Its target is unknown. This CDR3 region has 13 residues. V was cut by 1 base and J by 5 bases, with 9 bases left in between. Per the germline V gene, CDR1 is SGHRS and CDR2 is YFSETQ. The sample is drawn from a study of breast tumors, draining lymph nodes, adjacent tissues. Using its own MiXCR run on the multiplex PCR reads, TCRdb lists one record per CDR3 protein. The data hold fewer than 200,000 distinct CDR3 sequences, with approximately 30% observed a single time. Study-wide results and caveats: Tumor T cell lymph node origin was a supported hypothesis, not proven. Findings are consistent with lymph node origin and intratumoral expansion of most tumor T cells. Tumor and nontumor repertoires were significantly more similar in luminal-like than in basal-like breast cancer.

Axillary draining lymph nodes of breast cancer patients supplied the node samples. V and J are TRBV5-1 and TRBJ1-1; D uncertain. The source is a female donor with breast cancer. Some clones in this sample may be carry-over from other donors' samples. Sequencing input: axillary lymph node tissue. The CDR3 DNA reads as TGCGCCAGCAGCTTGTTATGGGGAACTGAAGCTTTCTTT. Protein: CASSLLWGTEAFF.